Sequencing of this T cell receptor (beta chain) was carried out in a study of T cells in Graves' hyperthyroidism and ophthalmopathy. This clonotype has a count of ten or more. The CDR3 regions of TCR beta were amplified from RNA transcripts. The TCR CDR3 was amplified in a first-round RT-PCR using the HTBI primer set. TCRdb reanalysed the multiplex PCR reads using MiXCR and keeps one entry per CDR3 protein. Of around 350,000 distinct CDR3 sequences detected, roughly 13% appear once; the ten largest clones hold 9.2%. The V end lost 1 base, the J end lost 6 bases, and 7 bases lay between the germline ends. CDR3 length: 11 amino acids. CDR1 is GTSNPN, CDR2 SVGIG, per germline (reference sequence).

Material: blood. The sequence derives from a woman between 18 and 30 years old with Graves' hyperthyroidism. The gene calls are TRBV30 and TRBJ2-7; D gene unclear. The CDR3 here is CAWSGGFEQYF. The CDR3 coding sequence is TGTGCCTGGAGTGGGGGATTCGAGCAGTACTTC. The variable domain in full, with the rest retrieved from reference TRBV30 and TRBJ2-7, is SQTIHQWPATLVQPVGSPLSLECTVEGTSNPNLYWYRQAAGRGLQLLFYSVGIGQISSEVPQNLSASRPQDRQFILSSKKLLLSDSGFYLCAWSGGFEQYFGPGTRLTVT.